Included here is one T cell receptor beta chain sequence, with context. It lacks a known antigen. No much larger clone exists at a distance of one base, and base qualities are not known. The data originate from a study of T cells in localized non-small cell lung cancer (TCRdb year 2020). About the full investigation: The study examined T cell repertoires in under 300 patients with early-stage NSCLC and compared tumors with uninvolved tumor-adjacent lungs. Of the NSCLC patients, roughly 130 were male and approximately 110 were female, and the mean age was approximately 66 years. The cohort was made up of under 250 treatment-naive NSCLC patients whose localized lung tumors had been resected. The research as a whole found: A median of approximately 62 of the top 100 tumor clones turned up in the paired uninvolved adjacent lung, and around 27 of those clones also ranked among the top 100 of that same adjacent lung. Multi-region tumor sequencing was not performed, so intratumor heterogeneity could not be excluded. The highest T cell clonality was observed in uninvolved tumor-adjacent lung, where clonality exceeded that of tumor, suggesting that antigenic responses were more focused in uninvolved tumor-adjacent lung. Because of the exploratory design, TCR variables were selected using unadjusted p-values without false-discovery rate correction. Longer overall survival was associated with higher blood T cell density, whereas shorter survival was associated with higher adjacent-lung clonality.

The immunoSEQ Assay was used to sequence TCR beta CDR3 regions from DNA. The study's own analysis went as follows. T cell density was computed as TCR beta template counts normalized to usable DNA estimated by amplifying housekeeping genes. The preseqR package was used to estimate richness by extrapolating to 400,000 templates for PBMC samples and to 120,000 templates for tissue samples. Clonality was defined by subtracting Pielou's evenness from one. Differential abundance testing on productive amino-acid clonotypes, with a minimum total count of 5 and an alpha of 0.1, was used to identify tissue-enriched TCRs. The Jaccard Index and the Morisita Overlap Index were used to measure how much the repertoires overlapped between compartments. GLIPH clustered TCR beta CDR3s with public tetramer-defined viral CDR3s; viral motifs required at least three viral sequences plus V-gene enrichment. Here the immuneACCESS table is served through TCRdb, limited to in-frame sequences with V and J called. Missing clones are a known gap in these copies; in checked studies unresolved V genes cover under half, and the rest lacks a known reason. The DNA gave D and trimming, while V, J and clone size come from that table. The sample data list 52,000 or so clones, and about nine tenths of these were observed just once. 15% to 20% of the sample is held by the ten biggest clonotypes.

At diagnosis, tumor, uninvolved tumor-adjacent lung and peripheral blood were collected and then preserved as a mix of FFPE and fresh-frozen material. For TCR repertoire profiling, blood samples were analyzed in the form of peripheral blood mononuclear cells. V was cut back by 2 bases and J by 4 bases, leaving a gap of 15 bases between them. CDR1 and CDR2, per the germline V gene, are SGHTA and FQGTGA. CDR3 length: 15 amino acids, cysteine to phenylalanine. Of all the DNA, just the CDR3 is kept, 45 bases in frame from base 1. This material consisted of peripheral blood, taken before any cancer treatment. The rearrangement joined TRBV7-3 to TRBJ2-7, with the identity of the D gene unclear. This clonotype originated in a male donor at least 60 years old with stage III squamous cell lung carcinoma. Here is the DNA: TGTGCCAGCAGCTTACTTTCAGGCCCCGGATACGAGCAGTACTTC. Translated, it reads CASSLLSGPGYEQYF.